This T cell receptor (beta chain) was captured by sequencing in a study of shared clonotypes between healthy human individuals. Naive CD45RA+ and memory CD45RA-negative subsets were split from CD4+ cells. Deletions cut 2 bases from V and 7 bases from J, with 17 bases between. Germline V gene lookup returns CDR1 SGHDT and CDR2 YYEEEE. The CDR3 is 15 amino acids. TCRdb's table, derived via immunoSEQ multiplex PCR, lists solely in-frame clones and lacks some. The sample consists of over 2 million clones, roughly 92% of them appearing once. The genes are TRBV5-6 and TRBJ2-3; a possible D gene is TRBD2 (5 bases). The sample was naive CD4+ T cells from PBMCs. The subset denotes: CD45RA+ positively selected. This sequence was found in a man aged 18-30 years in good health. Some clones in this sample may be carry-over from other donors' samples. In nucleotides, the CDR3 is TGTGCCAGCAGCTTAAAAGGACTCCCCATGTATACGCAGTATTTT. Translation gives CASSLKGLPMYTQYF.